The 8 T cell receptor beta chains listed next were all sequenced from one sample in a study of PD-1 blockade in classical Hodgkin lymphoma. Each of the patients experienced relapse following autologous stem cell transplantation, and their brentuximab vedotin exposure differed. Sequencing used immunoSEQ multiplex PCR; TCRdb keeps in-frame clones, though not all of them. Of approximately 26,000 clones in the sample, 60% to 85% were seen once. The sample in question was peripheral blood mononuclear cells (PBMCs), obtained before the second cycle of nivolumab. These receptors were obtained from a human donor with classical Hodgkin lymphoma.

V gene TRBV9 combines with J gene TRBJ1-3; D might be TRBD1 (5 bases). This CDR3 is 12 amino acids long. V lost 0 bases and J 7 bases, leaving 5 bases between the germline ends. The germline V gene has CDR1 SGDLS and CDR2 YYNGEE. CDR3 sequence (DNA): TGTGCCAGCAGCGTAGAGGGGAACACCATATATTTT. Translated, it gives CASSVEGNTIYF.

The chain couples TRBV9 to TRBJ2-3; the D gene could be TRBD1 or TRBD2 (5 bases each). The CDR3 runs to 16 residues. Germline CDR1 and CDR2: SGDLS and YYNGEE. V was cut by 0 bases and J by 4 bases, with 15 bases left in between. The CDR3 coding sequence is TGTGCCAGCAGCGTAGCTTATGGGGGAAGCGCAGATACGCAGTATTTT. Its protein is CASSVAYGGSADTQYF.

This clone has a handful of counts. The chain joins TRBV19 to TRBJ2-1, with D uncertain. This CDR3 region has 13 residues. V lost 5 bases, J lost 5 bases, and 10 bases lay in between. Germline V lookup: CDR1 LNHDA, CDR2 SQIVND (reference sequence). The DNA for the CDR3 is TGTGCCAGTAGTCTGAGCGCGAACAATGAGCAGTTCTTC. Translated, it gives CASSLSANNEQFF.

This clone was observed a single time. The chain joins TRBV29-1 to TRBJ2-5, with TRBD1 identical over 8 bases. In germline, CDR1 is SQVTM, CDR2 ANQGSEA. The CDR3 extends over 12 amino acids. V dropped 7 bases and J dropped 3; count of bases not matched to a gene: 4. CDR3 in DNA: TGCAGCGCCGGGACAGGCAAAGAGACCCAGTACTTC. Protein: CSAGTGKETQYF.

This rearrangement joins TRBV7-9 to TRBJ1-4; D is perhaps TRBD1 (5 bases). This CDR3 has 15 residues. Germline CDR1 reads SEHNR; CDR2 reads FQNEAQ (reference sequence). The V and J ends lost 4 bases and 7 bases respectively, with 16 bases between them. The CDR3 here is CASSSPGQGLEKLFF. The CDR3 DNA sequence: TGTGCCAGCAGCTCCCCGGGGCAGGGCCTTGAAAAACTGTTTTTT.

The V call is TRBV9, the J call TRBJ2-4, with 7 bases lining up with TRBD2. The CDR3 length is 15 residues. From germline, CDR1 is SGDLS and CDR2 YYNGEE. V lost 0 bases to trimming and J lost 7 bases; unmatched junction nucleotides: 7. The CDR3 region is CASSVEGTTGNIQYF. The CDR3 DNA is TGTGCCAGCAGCGTAGAGGGGACTACCGGGAACATTCAGTACTTC.

The rearrangement links TRBV19 to TRBJ2-7; TRBD1 aligns across 8 bases. This CDR3 is built from 16 residues. CDR1 and CDR2 from the germline V gene are LNHDA and SQIVND (reference sequence). Trimming cost V 4 bases and J 7 bases; bases outside gene matches: 15. CDR3 bases: TGTGCCAGTAGTACCACCAGACAGGGGTTCGTAAAGGAGCAGTACTTC. This translates into CASSTTRQGFVKEQYF.

This clone was seen just once. V gene TRBV29-1 combines with J gene TRBJ1-2, with D perhaps TRBD1 (5 bases). The V gene's germline CDR1 is SQVTM and CDR2 ANQGSEA. The CDR3 has 13 residues. V lost 3 bases, J lost 2 bases, and 10 bases lay in between. Here the CDR3 DNA reads TGCAGCGTTGAGGGGGATTTGAACTATGGCTACACCTTC. Its translation: CSVEGDLNYGYTF.